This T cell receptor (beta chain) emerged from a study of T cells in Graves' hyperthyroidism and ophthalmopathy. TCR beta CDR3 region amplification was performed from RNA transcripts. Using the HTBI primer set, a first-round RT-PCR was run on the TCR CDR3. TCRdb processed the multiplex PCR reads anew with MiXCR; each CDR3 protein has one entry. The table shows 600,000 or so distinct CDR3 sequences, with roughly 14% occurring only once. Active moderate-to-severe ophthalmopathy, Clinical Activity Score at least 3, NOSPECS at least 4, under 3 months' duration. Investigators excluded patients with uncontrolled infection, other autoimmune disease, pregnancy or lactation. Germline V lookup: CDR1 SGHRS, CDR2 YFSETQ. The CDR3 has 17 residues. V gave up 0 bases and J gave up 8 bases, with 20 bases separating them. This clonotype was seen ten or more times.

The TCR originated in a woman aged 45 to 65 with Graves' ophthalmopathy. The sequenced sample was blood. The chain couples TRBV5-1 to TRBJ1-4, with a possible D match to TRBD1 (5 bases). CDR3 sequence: CASSLEGRDYSREKLFF. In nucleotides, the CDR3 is TGCGCCAGCAGCTTGGAGGGGCGGGACTATAGTCGAGAAAAACTGTTTTTT.